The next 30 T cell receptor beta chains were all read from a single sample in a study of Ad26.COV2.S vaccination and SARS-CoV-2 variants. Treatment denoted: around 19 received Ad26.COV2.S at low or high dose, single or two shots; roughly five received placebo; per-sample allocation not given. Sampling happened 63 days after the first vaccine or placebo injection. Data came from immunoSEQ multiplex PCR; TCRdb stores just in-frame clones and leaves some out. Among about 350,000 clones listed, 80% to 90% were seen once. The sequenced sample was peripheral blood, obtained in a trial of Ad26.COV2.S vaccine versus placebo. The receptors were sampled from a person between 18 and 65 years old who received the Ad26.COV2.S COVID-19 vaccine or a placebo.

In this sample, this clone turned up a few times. The CDR3, as DNA: TGTGCCACCCCCCGGGGAAACACCATATATTTT. As protein: CATPRGNTIYF. This chain uses TRBV7-9 with TRBJ1-3; no clear D. The CDR3 extends over 11 amino acids. Germline values: CDR1 SEHNR, CDR2 FQNEAQ (reference sequence). Trimming left V 10 bases short and J 4 bases short, with 8 bases between.

CDR3 nucleotide sequence: TGTGCCAGCAGTTTAACATCCCTTAGCTACGAGCAGTACTTC. It specifies CASSLTSLSYEQYF. The J gene is TRBJ2-7, the V gene TRBV7-2; D not certain. V dropped 6 bases and J dropped 3 bases, with 15 bases sitting between them. The CDR3 sequence is 14 residues long. The germline V gene encodes CDR1 SGHTA and CDR2 FQGNSA.

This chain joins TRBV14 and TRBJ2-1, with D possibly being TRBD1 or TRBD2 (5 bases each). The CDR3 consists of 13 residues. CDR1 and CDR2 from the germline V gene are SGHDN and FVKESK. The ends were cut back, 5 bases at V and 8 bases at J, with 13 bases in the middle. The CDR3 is CASSVGVPDEQFF. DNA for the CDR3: TGTGCCAGCAGCGTGGGGGTACCGGATGAGCAGTTCTTC.

CDR3 loop: CASSLAHRGQGETQYF. The DNA for the CDR3 is TGTGCCAGCAGCTTAGCTCACAGGGGGCAGGGAGAGACCCAGTACTTC. The J gene is TRBJ2-5, the V gene TRBV7-2; 9 nucleotides match TRBD1. The germline gives CDR1 SGHTA, CDR2 FQGNSA. The CDR3 contains 16 residues. J was trimmed by 4 bases and V by 0 bases; bases with no gene match: 6.

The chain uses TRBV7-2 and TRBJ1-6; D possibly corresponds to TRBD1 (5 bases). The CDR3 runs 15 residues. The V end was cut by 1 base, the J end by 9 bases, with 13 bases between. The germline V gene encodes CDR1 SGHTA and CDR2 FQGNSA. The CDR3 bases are TGTGCCAGCAGCTTAGGTCGGGGGGGGAGTTCACCCCTCCACTTT. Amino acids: CASSLGRGGSSPLHF. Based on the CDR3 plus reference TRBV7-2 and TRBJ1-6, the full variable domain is GAGVSQSPSNKVTEKGKDVELRCDPISGHTALYWYRQSLGQGLEFLIYFQGNSAPDKSGLPSDRFSAERTGGSVSTLTIQRTQQEDSAVYLCASSLGRGGSSPLHFGNGTRLTVT.

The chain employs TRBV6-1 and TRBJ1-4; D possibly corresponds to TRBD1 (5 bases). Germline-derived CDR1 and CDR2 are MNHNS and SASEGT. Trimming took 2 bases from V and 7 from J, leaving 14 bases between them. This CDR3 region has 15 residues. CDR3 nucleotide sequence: TGTGCCAGCAGTGAATGGGGCAGGTTAGGTGAAAAACTGTTTTTT. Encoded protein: CASSEWGRLGEKLFF.

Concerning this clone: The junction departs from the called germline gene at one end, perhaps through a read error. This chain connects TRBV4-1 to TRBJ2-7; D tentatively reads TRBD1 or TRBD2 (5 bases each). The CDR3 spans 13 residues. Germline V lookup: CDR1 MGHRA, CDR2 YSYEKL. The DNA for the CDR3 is TGCGCCAGCAGCAAAGAGAACCGGGACCAGGAGTACTTC. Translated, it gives CASSKENRDQEYF.

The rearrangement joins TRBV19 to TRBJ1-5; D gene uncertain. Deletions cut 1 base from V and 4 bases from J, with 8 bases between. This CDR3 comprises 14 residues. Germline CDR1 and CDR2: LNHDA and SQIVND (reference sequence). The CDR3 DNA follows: TGTGCCAGTAGTATAGTGGCGGATAATCAGCCCCAGCATTTT. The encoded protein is CASSIVADNQPQHF.

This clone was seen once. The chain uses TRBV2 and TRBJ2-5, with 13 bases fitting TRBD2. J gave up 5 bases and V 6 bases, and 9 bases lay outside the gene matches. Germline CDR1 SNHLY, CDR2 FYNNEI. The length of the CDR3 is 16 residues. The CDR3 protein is CASSLLGLAGMETQYF. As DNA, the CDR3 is TGTGCCAGCAGCTTACTGGGACTAGCGGGAATGGAGACCCAGTACTTC.

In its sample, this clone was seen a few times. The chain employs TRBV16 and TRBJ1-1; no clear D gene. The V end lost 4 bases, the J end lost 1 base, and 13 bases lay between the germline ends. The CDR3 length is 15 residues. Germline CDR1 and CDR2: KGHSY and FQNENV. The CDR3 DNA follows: TGTGCCAGCAGCCCGAATGAGACACCGAACACTGAAGCTTTCTTT. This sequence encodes CASSPNETPNTEAFF.

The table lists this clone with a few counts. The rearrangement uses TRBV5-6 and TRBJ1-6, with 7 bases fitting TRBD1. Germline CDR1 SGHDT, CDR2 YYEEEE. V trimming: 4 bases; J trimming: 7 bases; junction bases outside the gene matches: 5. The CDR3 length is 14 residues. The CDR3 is CASSADRRNSPLHF. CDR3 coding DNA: TGTGCCAGCAGCGCGGACAGGAGGAATTCACCCCTCCACTTT.

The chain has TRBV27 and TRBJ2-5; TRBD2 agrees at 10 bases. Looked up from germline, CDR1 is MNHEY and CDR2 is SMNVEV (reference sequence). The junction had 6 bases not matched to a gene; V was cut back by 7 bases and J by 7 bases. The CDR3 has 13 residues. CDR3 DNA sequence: TGTGCCAGCACCCCTAGCGGGAGTGGGACCCAGTACTTC. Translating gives CASTPSGSGTQYF.

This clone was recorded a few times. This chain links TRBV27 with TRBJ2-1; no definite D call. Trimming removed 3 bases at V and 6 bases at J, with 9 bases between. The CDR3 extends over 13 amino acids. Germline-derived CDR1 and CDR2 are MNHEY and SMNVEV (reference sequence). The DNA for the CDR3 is TGTGCCAGCAGTTTCCGTCCGAGCAATGAGCAGTTCTTC. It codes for CASSFRPSNEQFF.

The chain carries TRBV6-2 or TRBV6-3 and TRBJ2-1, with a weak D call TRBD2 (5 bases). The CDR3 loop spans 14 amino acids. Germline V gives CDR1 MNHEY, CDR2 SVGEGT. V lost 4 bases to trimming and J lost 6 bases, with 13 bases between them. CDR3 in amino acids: CASSWASRFNEQFF. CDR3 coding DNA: TGTGCCAGCAGTTGGGCTAGCCGCTTCAATGAGCAGTTCTTC.

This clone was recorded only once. CDR3 nucleotides: TGCAGCGCGACCGGAGGGACTCCGAACACCGGGGAGCTGTTTTTT. Translated, it gives CSATGGTPNTGELFF. The V gene is TRBV29-1, the J gene TRBJ2-2, with a possible D match to TRBD2 (6 bases). This CDR3 is 15 amino acids long. V was cut by 7 bases and J by 0 bases, with 15 bases left in between. From germline, CDR1 is SQVTM and CDR2 ANQGSEA.

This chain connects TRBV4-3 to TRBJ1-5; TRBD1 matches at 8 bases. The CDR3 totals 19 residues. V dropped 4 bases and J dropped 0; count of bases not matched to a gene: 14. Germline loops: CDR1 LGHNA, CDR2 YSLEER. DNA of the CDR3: TGCGCCAGCAGCCGCCAACGTGTCACCAGGGGGCTTAGCAATCAGCCCCAGCATTTT. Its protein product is CASSRQRVTRGLSNQPQHF.

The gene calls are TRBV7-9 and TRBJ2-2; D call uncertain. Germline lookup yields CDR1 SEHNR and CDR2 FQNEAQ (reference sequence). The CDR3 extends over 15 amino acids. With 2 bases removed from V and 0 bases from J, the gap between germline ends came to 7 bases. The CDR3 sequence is CASSLLTANTGELFF. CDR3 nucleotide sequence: TGTGCCAGCAGCTTACTTACAGCGAACACCGGGGAGCTGTTTTTT.

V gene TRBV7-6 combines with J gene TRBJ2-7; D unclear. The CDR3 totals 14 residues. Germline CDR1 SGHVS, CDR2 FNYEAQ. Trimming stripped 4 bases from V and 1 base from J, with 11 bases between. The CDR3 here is CASSSAVGSYEQYF. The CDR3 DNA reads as TGTGCCAGCAGCTCGGCGGTGGGATCCTACGAGCAGTACTTC.

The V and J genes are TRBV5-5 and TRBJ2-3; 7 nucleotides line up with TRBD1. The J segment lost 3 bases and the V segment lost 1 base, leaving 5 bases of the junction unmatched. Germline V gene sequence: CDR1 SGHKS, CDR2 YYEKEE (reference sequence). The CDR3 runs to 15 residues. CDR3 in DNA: TGTGCCAGCAGCTTGTTTCACAGGGGAACAGATACGCAGTATTTT. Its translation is CASSLFHRGTDTQYF.

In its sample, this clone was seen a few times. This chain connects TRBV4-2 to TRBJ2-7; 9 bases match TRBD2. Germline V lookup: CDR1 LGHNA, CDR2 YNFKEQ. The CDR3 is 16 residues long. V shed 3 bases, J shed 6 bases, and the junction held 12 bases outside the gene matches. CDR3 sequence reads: CASSQNSGTSFSEQYF. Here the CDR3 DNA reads TGTGCCAGCAGCCAGAACTCCGGGACTAGCTTCTCCGAGCAGTACTTC.

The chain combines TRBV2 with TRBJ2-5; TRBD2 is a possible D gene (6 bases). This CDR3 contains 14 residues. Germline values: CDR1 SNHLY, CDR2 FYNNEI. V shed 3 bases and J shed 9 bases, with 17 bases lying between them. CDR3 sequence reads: CASSDFYGSGAQYF. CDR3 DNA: TGTGCCAGCAGTGATTTTTACGGGTCGGGGGCCCAGTACTTC.

CDR3 sequence reads: CASSLLTGPRWEAFF. The CDR3 bases are TGTGCCAGCAGCCTTCTGACAGGACCCCGGTGGGAAGCTTTCTTT. J is TRBJ1-1 and V is TRBV5-5, with D maybe TRBD1 (6 bases). CDR3 size: 15 residues. Germline CDR1 SGHKS, CDR2 YYEKEE (reference sequence). V gave up 4 bases and J gave up 8 bases, with 21 bases separating them.

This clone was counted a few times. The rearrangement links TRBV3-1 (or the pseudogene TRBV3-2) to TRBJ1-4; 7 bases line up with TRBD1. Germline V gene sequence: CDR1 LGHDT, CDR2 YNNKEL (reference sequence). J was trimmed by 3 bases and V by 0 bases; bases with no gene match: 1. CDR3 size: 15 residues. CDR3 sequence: CASSQDRGANEKLFF. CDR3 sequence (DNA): TGTGCCAGCAGCCAAGACAGGGGGGCTAATGAAAAACTGTTTTTT.

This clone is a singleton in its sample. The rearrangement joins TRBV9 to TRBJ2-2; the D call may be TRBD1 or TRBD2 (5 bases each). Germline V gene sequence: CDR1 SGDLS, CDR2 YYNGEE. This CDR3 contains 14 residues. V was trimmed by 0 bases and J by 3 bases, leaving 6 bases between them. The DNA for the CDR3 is TGTGCCAGCAGCGTAGGAGGGGACACCGGGGAGCTGTTTTTT. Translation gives CASSVGGDTGELFF.

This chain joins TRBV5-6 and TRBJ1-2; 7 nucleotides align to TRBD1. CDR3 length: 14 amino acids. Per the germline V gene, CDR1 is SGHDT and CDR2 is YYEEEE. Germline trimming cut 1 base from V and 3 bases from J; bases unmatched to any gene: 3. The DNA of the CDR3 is TGTGCCAGCAGCTTGAACAGGGGTGACTATGGCTACACCTTC. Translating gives CASSLNRGDYGYTF.

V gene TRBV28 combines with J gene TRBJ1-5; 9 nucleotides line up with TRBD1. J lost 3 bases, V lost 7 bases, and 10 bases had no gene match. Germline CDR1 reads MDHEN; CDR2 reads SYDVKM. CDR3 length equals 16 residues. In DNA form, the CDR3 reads TGTGCCAGCATCCTTTTCCGGGACAGGGACAATCAGCCCCAGCATTTT. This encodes CASILFRDRDNQPQHF.

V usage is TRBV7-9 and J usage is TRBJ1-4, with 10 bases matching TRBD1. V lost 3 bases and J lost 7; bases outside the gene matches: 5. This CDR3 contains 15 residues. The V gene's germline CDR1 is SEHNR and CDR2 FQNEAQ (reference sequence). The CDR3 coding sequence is TGTGCCAGCAGCTTTGACGACAGGGGGCCTGAAAAACTGTTTTTT. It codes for CASSFDDRGPEKLFF.

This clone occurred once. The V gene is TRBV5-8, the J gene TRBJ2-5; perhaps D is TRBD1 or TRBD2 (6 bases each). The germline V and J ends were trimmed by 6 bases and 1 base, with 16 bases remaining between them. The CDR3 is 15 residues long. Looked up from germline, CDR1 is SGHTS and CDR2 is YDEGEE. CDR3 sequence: CASNSEGGSQETQYF. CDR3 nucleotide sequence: TGTGCCAGCAACTCCGAAGGGGGGAGCCAAGAGACCCAGTACTTC. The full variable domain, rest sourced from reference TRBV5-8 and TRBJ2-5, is EAGVTQSPTHLIKTRGQQATLRCSPISGHTSVYWYQQALGLGLQFLLWYDEGEERNRGNFPPRFSGRQFPNYSSELNVNALELEDSALYLCASNSEGGSQETQYFGPGTRLLVL.

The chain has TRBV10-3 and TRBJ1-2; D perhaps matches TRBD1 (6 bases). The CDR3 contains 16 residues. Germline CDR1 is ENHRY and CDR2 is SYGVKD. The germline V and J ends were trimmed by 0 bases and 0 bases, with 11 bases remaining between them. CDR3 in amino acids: CAISESWTASNYGYTF. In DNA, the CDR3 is TGTGCCATCAGTGAGTCCTGGACAGCTTCTAACTATGGCTACACCTTC.

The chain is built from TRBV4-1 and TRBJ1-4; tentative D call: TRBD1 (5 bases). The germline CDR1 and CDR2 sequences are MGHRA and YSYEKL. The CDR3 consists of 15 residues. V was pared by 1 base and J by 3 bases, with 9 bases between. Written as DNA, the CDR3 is TGCGCCAGCAGCCAAGTAGGGGTAGCTAATGAAAAACTGTTTTTT. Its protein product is CASSQVGVANEKLFF.